Listed below are T cell receptor beta chains from one sample, sequenced in a study of spatial heterogeneity in lung cancer. Each CDR3 protein is one row after TCRdb ran MiXCR on the 5' RACE reads. The sample lists about 36,000 distinct CDR3 sequences, 4% to 6% occurring once. The sample was PBMCs, taken at surgery. Receptor source: a female donor with early-stage non-small cell lung cancer. Each CDR3 is given with its conserved first and last residue. Fields, in order: J gene, clone size, V gene, D gene, CDR3 DNA, CDR3 protein. The D gene is left open where the match is weak. The listing skips clone size in some rows; elsewhere it reads once, few, many or a size class.

J gene: TRBJ1-2; clone size: many; V gene: TRBV10-3; D gene: .; CDR3 DNA: TGTGCCATCAGTGAGCCAGACCGCGGTGGCTACACCTTC; CDR3 protein: CAISEPDRGGYTF
J gene: TRBJ2-3; clone size: many; V gene: TRBV14; D gene: .; CDR3 DNA: TGTGCCAGCAGCCAAGGAACCGCATCAGATACGCAGTATTTT; CDR3 protein: CASSQGTASDTQYF
J gene: TRBJ1-5; clone size: many; V gene: TRBV20-1; D gene: .; CDR3 DNA: TGCAGTGCTTATACTTCCGGTTTGCCCCAGCATTTT; CDR3 protein: CSAYTSGLPQHF
J gene: TRBJ1-1; clone size: many; V gene: TRBV9; D gene: .; CDR3 DNA: TGTGCCAGCAGCCCGTTTACGGGCACTGAAGCTTTCTTT; CDR3 protein: CASSPFTGTEAFF
J gene: TRBJ2-1; clone size: many; V gene: TRBV12-2; D gene: .; CDR3 DNA: TGTGCAAGTCGCTTAGCGCCTCGTGGGCTCGTCCGGCCTTCCTACAATGAGCAGTTCTTC; CDR3 protein: CASRLAPRGLVRPSYNEQFF
J gene: TRBJ2-5; clone size: .; V gene: TRBV6-5; D gene: .; CDR3 DNA: TGTGCCAGCAGTTACCTCCGGAGGCTGGAGACCCAGTACTTC; CDR3 protein: CASSYLRRLETQYF
J gene: TRBJ2-1; clone size: .; V gene: TRBV7-9; D gene: .; CDR3 DNA: TGTGTCAGCAGCCCCGGACGAGAGGCCTACAATGAGCAGTTCTTC; CDR3 protein: CVSSPGREAYNEQFF
J gene: TRBJ2-1; clone size: many; V gene: TRBV20-1; D gene: .; CDR3 DNA: TGCAGTACCGCTGGCTCCTACAATGAGCAGTTCTTC; CDR3 protein: CSTAGSYNEQFF
J gene: TRBJ1-2; clone size: many; V gene: TRBV5-1; D gene: .; CDR3 DNA: TGCGCCAGCAGCTTGAGCAGTTCTGGTGGGGGCTACACCTTC; CDR3 protein: CASSLSSSGGGYTF
J gene: TRBJ2-3; clone size: .; V gene: TRBV3-1; D gene: TRBD2; CDR3 DNA: TGTGCCAGCAGGCACATAGCGGGTACAGATACGCAGTATTTT; CDR3 protein: CASRHIAGTDTQYF
J gene: TRBJ1-5; clone size: many; V gene: TRBV21-1; D gene: .; CDR3 DNA: TGTGCCAGCAGCAAAGCCTCGCCCCAGCATTTT; CDR3 protein: CASSKASPQHF
J gene: TRBJ2-7; clone size: many; V gene: TRBV5-1; D gene: .; CDR3 DNA: TGCGCCAGCAGGCCTTCTCAGGGGTACTCCTACGAGCAGTACTTC; CDR3 protein: CASRPSQGYSYEQYF
J gene: TRBJ2-7; clone size: many; V gene: TRBV28; D gene: TRBD2; CDR3 DNA: TGTGCCAGCAGTTTAGCGGGGGGCCTGTACGAGCAGTACTTC; CDR3 protein: CASSLAGGLYEQYF
J gene: TRBJ1-6; clone size: .; V gene: TRBV12-2; D gene: .; CDR3 DNA: TGTGCAAGTCGCCCCGACAGGGGCTCCTATAATTCACCCCTCCACTTT; CDR3 protein: CASRPDRGSYNSPLHF
J gene: TRBJ2-5; clone size: few; V gene: TRBV9; D gene: .; CDR3 DNA: TGTGCCAGCAGCGTAGCTACAACCGAGACCCAGTACTTC; CDR3 protein: CASSVATTETQYF
J gene: TRBJ1-3; clone size: many; V gene: TRBV6-5; D gene: .; CDR3 DNA: TGTGCCAGTAGGACAGTCTCTGGAAACACCATATATTTT; CDR3 protein: CASRTVSGNTIYF
J gene: TRBJ1-2; clone size: .; V gene: TRBV7-9; D gene: .; CDR3 DNA: TGTGCCAGCAGCTTAGTTTATGGCTACACCTTC; CDR3 protein: CASSLVYGYTF
J gene: TRBJ2-1; clone size: many; V gene: TRBV20-1; D gene: .; CDR3 DNA: TGCAGTGCCCCCCGACCTAGCGTCCCACGGGGTGAGCAGTTCTTC; CDR3 protein: CSAPRPSVPRGEQFF
J gene: TRBJ2-1; clone size: many; V gene: TRBV4-3; D gene: .; CDR3 DNA: TGCGCCAGCAGCCAAGTTCTCGACTACCTCCGCTCCAATGAGCAGTTCTTC; CDR3 protein: CASSQVLDYLRSNEQFF
J gene: TRBJ2-1; clone size: .; V gene: TRBV25-1; D gene: TRBD2; CDR3 DNA: TGTGCCACCGCTAGCGGGAGATACAATGAGCAGTTCTTC; CDR3 protein: CATASGRYNEQFF
J gene: TRBJ2-7; clone size: many; V gene: TRBV6-1; D gene: TRBD2; CDR3 DNA: TGTGCCAGCAGGTTAGCGGGAGACAGATACGAGCAGTACTTC; CDR3 protein: CASRLAGDRYEQYF
J gene: TRBJ2-1; clone size: many; V gene: TRBV4-1; D gene: .; CDR3 DNA: TGCGCCAGCCGCCATCAGGGAATGAATGAGCAGTTCTTC; CDR3 protein: CASRHQGMNEQFF
J gene: TRBJ2-2; clone size: many; V gene: TRBV5-1; D gene: .; CDR3 DNA: TGCGCCAGCAGCTTGGAGACAGTCCCTACCGGGGAGCTGTTTTTT; CDR3 protein: CASSLETVPTGELFF
J gene: TRBJ1-2; clone size: many; V gene: TRBV3-1; D gene: .; CDR3 DNA: TGTGCCAGCAGCCCCGCAGACAGGATCTATGGCTACACCTTC; CDR3 protein: CASSPADRIYGYTF
J gene: TRBJ2-7; clone size: few; V gene: TRBV20-1; D gene: .; CDR3 DNA: TGCAGTGCTAGACAGGCGGCGGTTGGGAGCTACGAGCAGTACTTC; CDR3 protein: CSARQAAVGSYEQYF
J gene: TRBJ2-1; clone size: many; V gene: TRBV24-1; D gene: TRBD2; CDR3 DNA: TGTGCCACCAGTGATCCCTCCAGGCGCGGGGGCAATGAGCAGTTCTTC; CDR3 protein: CATSDPSRRGGNEQFF